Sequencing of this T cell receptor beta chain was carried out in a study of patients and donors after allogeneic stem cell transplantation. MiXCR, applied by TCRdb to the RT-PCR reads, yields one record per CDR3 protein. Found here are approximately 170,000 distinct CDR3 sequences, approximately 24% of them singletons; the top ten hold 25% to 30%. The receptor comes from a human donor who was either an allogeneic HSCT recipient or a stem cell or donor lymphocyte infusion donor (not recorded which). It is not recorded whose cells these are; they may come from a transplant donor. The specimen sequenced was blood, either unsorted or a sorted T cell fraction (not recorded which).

The DNA of the CDR3 is TGTGCCAGCAGTTGGCGGGAGGGCGGTAACATTCAGTACTTC. Encoded protein: CASSWREGGNIQYF. V and J are TRBV12-3 or TRBV12-4 and TRBJ2-4, with 9 bases lining up with TRBD2. The CDR3 has 14 amino acids. Trimming took 4 bases from V and 7 from J; bases not matched to a gene: 5.